These 27 T cell receptor beta chains originate from one sample sequenced in a study of spatial heterogeneity in lung cancer. Time point described: sample taken at primary tumor resection. Each CDR3 protein gets one entry after TCRdb re-called the 5' RACE reads with MiXCR. The sample has some 7,500 distinct CDR3 sequences; roughly 8.6% are singletons. This specimen was PBMCs, taken at surgery. The receptors come from a male donor with early-stage non-small cell lung cancer.

This clonotype was seen at least ten times. The chain uses TRBV27 and TRBJ2-2, with D possibly matching TRBD2 (5 bases). The V gene's germline CDR1 is MNHEY and CDR2 SMNVEV (reference sequence). V was trimmed by 3 bases and J by 4 bases, leaving 9 bases between them. The CDR3 runs 14 residues. The CDR3 DNA sequence: TGTGCCAGCAGTTTGGGAGCGGCCACCGGGGAGCTGTTTTTT. This sequence encodes CASSLGAATGELFF.

This clonotype was counted many times. The chain joins TRBV6-5 to TRBJ1-3, with D possibly TRBD1 on 6 matching bases. CDR1 MNHEY and CDR2 SVGAGI come from the germline V gene. Trimming shortened V by 4 bases and J by 7 bases, and 20 bases separated the two germline ends. The CDR3 has 16 amino acids. CDR3 nucleotide sequence: TGTGCCAGCAGTTCGCTCAGAGGGGGAAGAGGGAACACCATATATTTT. This translates into CASSSLRGGRGNTIYF.

This sequence joins TRBV2 and TRBJ1-2, with 10 nucleotides matching TRBD1. J gave up 0 bases and V 7 bases, and 8 bases lay outside the gene matches. This CDR3 spans 16 amino acids. In germline, CDR1 is SNHLY, CDR2 FYNNEI. In nucleotides, the CDR3 is TGTGCCAGCACCCGTACAGGGACAGGGGCTAACTATGGCTACACCTTC. Translating it yields CASTRTGTGANYGYTF.

Only one count was recorded for this clonotype. The rearrangement joins TRBV19 to TRBJ2-7; D uncertain. The CDR3 is made up of 14 amino acids. CDR1 is LNHDA and CDR2 is SQIVND in the germline V gene (reference sequence). Trimming took 5 bases from V and 3 from J, leaving 14 bases between them. The DNA of the CDR3 is TGTGCCAGTAGTCCAATGGCAATGGGCTACGAGCAGTACTTC. Amino acids: CASSPMAMGYEQYF.

This clonotype qualifies as medium-sized (0.01 to 0.1%). V gene TRBV7-2 combines with J gene TRBJ2-1; tentatively, D is TRBD2 (5 bases). Germline CDR1 and CDR2: SGHTA and FQGNSA. The germline V and J ends were trimmed by 4 bases and 1 base, with 14 bases remaining between them. The CDR3 length is 16 residues. CDR3 in amino acids: CASSSHGSGSYNEQFF. CDR3 sequence (DNA): TGTGCCAGCAGCTCCCATGGGAGTGGATCCTACAATGAGCAGTTCTTC.

This clonotype came up many times. The rearrangement uses TRBV12-3 or TRBV12-4 and TRBJ1-2, with unresolved D. The CDR3 contains 13 residues. V was trimmed by 6 bases and J by 0 bases, leaving 8 bases between them. This chain's CDR3 is CASSPFPNYGYTF. CDR3 nucleotides: TGTGCCAGCAGCCCATTCCCTAACTATGGCTACACCTTC.

This clonotype showed up many times. The chain is built from TRBV7-8 and TRBJ1-3, with D possibly matching TRBD1 (5 bases). There are 15 residues in the CDR3. Trimming pared 3 bases from V and 2 bases from J, leaving 11 bases between. Germline CDR1 and CDR2: SGHVS and FQNEAQ. CDR3 protein: CASSLSRDPGNTIYF. The CDR3 bases are TGTGCCAGCAGCTTGTCTAGGGACCCTGGAAACACCATATATTTT.

The chain joins TRBV7-9 to TRBJ2-7; 7 bases match TRBD2. The V and J ends lost 3 bases and 7 bases, in that order; junction bases with no gene match: 6. The germline V gene encodes CDR1 SEHNR and CDR2 FQNEAQ (reference sequence). The CDR3 covers 13 residues. The DNA of the CDR3 is TGTGCCAGCAGCTTGACGGGACTATTAGAGCAGTACTTC. It specifies CASSLTGLLEQYF.

The rearrangement links TRBV20-1 to TRBJ2-1; TRBD2 matches 16 bases. CDR1 and CDR2 from the germline V gene are DFQATT and SNEGSKA (reference sequence). Germline trimming cut 6 bases from V and 7 bases from J; bases unmatched to any gene: 9. CDR3 length: 16 residues. For the CDR3, the DNA is TGCAGTGCCCGCGGGACTAGCGGGAGGGCAAATAATGAGCAGTTCTTC. This translates into CSARGTSGRANNEQFF.

Worth noting for this clonotype: A much larger clone lies one base from this, so it may be a read error. The chain uses TRBV7-9 and TRBJ1-2; TRBD1 is a possible D gene (5 bases). The V gene lost 6 bases and the J gene lost 4 bases, with 18 bases spanning the gap. Germline V lookup: CDR1 SEHNR, CDR2 FQNEAQ (reference sequence). The CDR3 consists of 15 residues. In nucleotides, the CDR3 is TGTGCCAGCAGTCTAATGACCGGGACTACCTATGGCTACACCTTC. The encoded protein is CASSLMTGTTYGYTF. Looking up the rest from reference TRBV7-9 and TRBJ1-2 gives the full variable domain: DTGVSQNPRHKITKRGQNVTFRCDPISEHNRLYWYRQTLGQGPEFLTYFQNEAQLEKSRLLSDRFSAERPKGSFSTLEIQRTEQGDSAMYLCASSLMTGTTYGYTFGSGTRLTVV.

This clonotype was counted once. The V gene is TRBV5-1, the J gene TRBJ2-3; TRBD1 might be the D (5 bases). Germline V CDR1 and CDR2: SGHRS, YFSETQ. This CDR3 has 17 residues. The V gene lost 3 bases and the J gene lost 4 bases, with 21 bases spanning the gap. The CDR3 DNA sequence: TGCGCCAGCAGCTCCAACCCCGTGGGGCCGGTTGCAGATACGCAGTATTTT. Its translation: CASSSNPVGPVADTQYF.

This clonotype was counted many times. The V gene is TRBV19, the J gene TRBJ2-7, with D maybe TRBD1 (5 bases). The CDR3 has 15 amino acids. The germline CDR1 and CDR2 sequences are LNHDA and SQIVND (reference sequence). V dropped 4 bases and J dropped 2 bases, with 15 bases sitting between them. The CDR3 DNA sequence: TGTGCCAGTAGTACCCCCCAGGGCTCGGCCTACGAGCAGTACTTC. Its protein product is CASSTPQGSAYEQYF.

About this clonotype: At one end the junction does not follow the germline gene, possibly because of a read error. CDR3: CASSLDLREAQYF. In nucleotides, the CDR3 is TGTGCCAGCAGCTTGGACTTACGAGAGGCCCAGTACTTC. The J gene is TRBJ2-5, the V gene TRBV5-5; no firm D call. Germline loops: CDR1 SGHKS, CDR2 YYEKEE (reference sequence). CDR3 length: 13 residues.

This clonotype has ten or more counts. The rearrangement joins TRBV12-3 or TRBV12-4 to TRBJ1-1; tentative D call: TRBD1 (5 bases). Trimming cost V 2 bases and J 1 base, with 8 bases left between them. The length of the CDR3 is 14 residues. DNA for the CDR3: TGTGCCAGCAGTTTATCCGGGGGGAACACTGAAGCTTTCTTT. Encoded protein: CASSLSGGNTEAFF.

This clonotype was found many times. The gene calls are TRBV20-1 and TRBJ1-1, with 7 bases fitting TRBD1. The ends lost 5 bases at V and 1 base at J; junction bases unmatched: 10. Germline values: CDR1 DFQATT, CDR2 SNEGSKA (reference sequence). This CDR3 has 15 residues. The chain's CDR3 is CSALDRTGANTEAFF. CDR3 sequence (DNA): TGCAGTGCTTTGGACAGGACGGGAGCGAACACTGAAGCTTTCTTT.

At least ten counts were recorded for this clonotype. The J gene is TRBJ1-1, the V gene TRBV29-1; D is unclear. The CDR3 loop spans 13 amino acids. Trimming left V 7 bases short and J 0 bases short, with 12 bases between. The germline V gene encodes CDR1 SQVTM and CDR2 ANQGSEA. The CDR3 sequence is CSATVGMNTEAFF. CDR3 DNA sequence: TGCAGCGCTACTGTAGGGATGAACACTGAAGCTTTCTTT. Together with reference TRBV29-1 and TRBJ1-1, the CDR3 gives the full variable domain: SAVISQKPSRDICQRGTSLTIQCQVDSQVTMMFWYRQQPGQSLTLIATANQGSEATYESGFVIDKFPISRPNLTFSTLTVSNMSPEDSSIYLCSATVGMNTEAFFGQGTRLTVV.

By sample fraction, this clonotype is medium-sized. This chain connects TRBV3-1 to TRBJ1-2; maybe TRBD1 (5 bases). Trimming took off 0 bases at V and 1 base at J, with 12 bases between the two ends. Per the germline V gene, CDR1 is LGHDT and CDR2 is YNNKEL (reference sequence). There are 16 residues in the CDR3. CDR3 DNA: TGTGCCAGCAGCCAAGATCCAGGGATGGGTAACTATGGCTACACCTTC. As protein: CASSQDPGMGNYGYTF.

The chain recombines TRBV6-5 with TRBJ1-4, with 9 bases that match TRBD1. V shed 6 bases and J 7 bases; nucleotides not matched to a gene: 6. The length of the CDR3 is 14 residues. CDR1 is MNHEY and CDR2 is SVGAGI in the germline V gene. The DNA for the CDR3 is TGTGCCAGCAGGACTACAGGGGGCTTTGAAAAACTGTTTTTT. Amino acid sequence: CASRTTGGFEKLFF.

V usage is TRBV19 and J usage is TRBJ2-1; TRBD2 agrees at 8 bases. The CDR3 has 14 residues. Trimming took 10 bases from V and 5 from J; bases not matched to a gene: 10. Germline CDR1 reads LNHDA; CDR2 reads SQIVND (reference sequence). CDR3 coding DNA: TGTGCCACCTACTCTCACGGGGGGGACAATGAGCAGTTCTTC. It translates to CATYSHGGDNEQFF.

This clonotype was recorded at least ten times. This rearrangement joins TRBV10-3 to TRBJ2-2; TRBD2 aligns across 10 bases. CDR3 size: 16 residues. V lost 6 bases, J lost 1 base, and 5 bases stayed unmatched. Germline values: CDR1 ENHRY, CDR2 SYGVKD. The CDR3 coding sequence is TGTGCCATCAGCGAGCCTAGCGGGGGGAACACCGGGGAGCTGTTTTTT. Amino acid sequence: CAISEPSGGNTGELFF.

This clonotype was found many times. The genes are TRBV20-1 and TRBJ2-7, with TRBD1 matching 8 bases. CDR3 size: 14 residues. J lost 1 base, V lost 5 bases, and 7 bases had no gene match. Germline V lookup: CDR1 DFQATT, CDR2 SNEGSKA (reference sequence). Here the CDR3 DNA reads TGCAGTGCTCACAGGGGGAAGGGTTCCTACGAGCAGTACTTC. It is translated as CSAHRGKGSYEQYF.

This clonotype was seen many times. The chain employs TRBV4-1 and TRBJ2-3; 9 bases fit TRBD2. Germline loops: CDR1 MGHRA, CDR2 YSYEKL. The CDR3 sequence is 17 residues long. With V trimmed by 5 bases and J by 4 bases, 13 bases remained unmatched. CDR3 residues: CASSGPSGIRGADTQYF. The CDR3 DNA reads as TGCGCCAGCAGCGGACCTAGCGGGATAAGAGGCGCAGATACGCAGTATTTT.

This clonotype was counted at least ten times. The V and J genes are TRBV12-3 or TRBV12-4 and TRBJ2-1, with 7 bases identical to TRBD2. This CDR3 region has 16 residues. With V trimmed by 6 bases and J by 4 bases, 12 bases remained unmatched. CDR3 DNA: TGTGCCAGCAGCCCCGGCCCGGGACTAAGTTACAATGAGCAGTTCTTC. Translating gives CASSPGPGLSYNEQFF.

Judged by abundance, this clonotype is hyperexpanded (1% or more). J is TRBJ2-1 and V is TRBV2; a weak D match, TRBD2 (5 bases). V was cut by 3 bases and J by 4 bases, with 13 bases left in between. Germline V lookup: CDR1 SNHLY, CDR2 FYNNEI. CDR3 size: 15 residues. The CDR3 coding sequence is TGTGCCAGCAGTGAGTGGGGAGATGGGTACAATGAGCAGTTCTTC. Translating gives CASSEWGDGYNEQFF.

Many counts were recorded for this clonotype. The rearrangement uses TRBV7-2 and TRBJ1-1; weak D call: TRBD1 (6 bases). The germline gives CDR1 SGHTA, CDR2 FQGNSA. Trimming pared 4 bases from V and 0 bases from J, leaving 9 bases between. The CDR3 is 14 residues long. The CDR3 region is CASSSQGLNTEAFF. CDR3 nucleotide sequence: TGTGCCAGCAGCTCCCAGGGGTTGAACACTGAAGCTTTCTTT. The full variable domain, completed using reference TRBV7-2 and TRBJ1-1, is GAGVSQSPSNKVTEKGKDVELRCDPISGHTALYWYRQSLGQGLEFLIYFQGNSAPDKSGLPSDRFSAERTGGSVSTLTIQRTQQEDSAVYLCASSSQGLNTEAFFGQGTRLTVV.

This clonotype was picked up many times. V gene TRBV29-1 combines with J gene TRBJ2-1; possibly TRBD1 or TRBD2 for D (5 bases each). The CDR3 consists of 15 residues. Trimming removed 3 bases from V and 6 bases from J, with 18 bases in between. Per the germline V gene, CDR1 is SQVTM and CDR2 is ANQGSEA. The CDR3 region is CSVDGADSRVNEQFF. The CDR3 nucleotides are TGCAGCGTTGACGGGGCAGACTCCCGGGTCAATGAGCAGTTCTTC.

This clonotype was found many times. The rearrangement links TRBV9 to TRBJ2-1; TRBD2 agrees at 9 bases. CDR1 SGDLS and CDR2 YYNGEE come from the germline V gene. This CDR3 is built from 16 residues. V lost 4 bases to trimming and J lost 9 bases; unmatched junction nucleotides: 14. The CDR3 nucleotides read TGTGCCAGCAGCACCCCCGGGACTAGCATGGGAGCTGAGCAGTTCTTC. Protein sequence: CASSTPGTSMGAEQFF.